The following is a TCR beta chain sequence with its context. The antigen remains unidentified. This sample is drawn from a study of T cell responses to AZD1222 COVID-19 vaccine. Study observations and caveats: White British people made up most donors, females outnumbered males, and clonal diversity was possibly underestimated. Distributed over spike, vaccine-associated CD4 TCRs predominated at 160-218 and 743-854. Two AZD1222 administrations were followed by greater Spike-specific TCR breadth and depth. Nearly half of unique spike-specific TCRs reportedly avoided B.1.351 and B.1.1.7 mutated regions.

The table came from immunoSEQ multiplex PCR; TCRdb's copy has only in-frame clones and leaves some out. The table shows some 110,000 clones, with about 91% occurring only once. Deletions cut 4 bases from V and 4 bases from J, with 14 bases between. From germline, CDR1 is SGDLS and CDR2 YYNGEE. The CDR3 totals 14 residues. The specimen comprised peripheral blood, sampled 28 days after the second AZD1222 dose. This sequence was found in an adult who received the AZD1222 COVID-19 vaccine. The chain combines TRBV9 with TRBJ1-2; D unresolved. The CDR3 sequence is CASSRLDGIYGYTF. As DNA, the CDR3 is TGTGCCAGCAGCAGACTAGACGGAATCTATGGCTACACCTTC.